Listed below are T cell receptor beta chains from one sample, sequenced in a study of identical twins. TCRdb called the 5' RACE reads again in MiXCR, with one record for every CDR3 protein. Among about 690,000 distinct CDR3 sequences listed, over 20% were seen once. This sample also belongs to another study, concerning T cells expressing NK-cell markers.

Specimen: PBMCs. Every receptor here comes from a woman aged 18-30 years in good health. Both conserved end residues are part of each CDR3. The order of the fields is D gene, CDR3 length, clone size, V gene, J gene, CDR3 DNA, CDR3 protein. The D gene is left open where the match is weak. Clone size appears in some rows only: once, few, many, or a class for an expanded clone.

D gene: TRBD1
CDR3 length: 13
clone size: few
V gene: TRBV15
J gene: TRBJ2-7
CDR3 DNA: TGTGCCACCACCCAGGGACAGGGCCGCGAGCAGTACTTC
CDR3 protein: CATTQGQGREQYF

D gene: NA
CDR3 length: 15
clone size: few
V gene: TRBV11-2
J gene: TRBJ1-5
CDR3 DNA: TGTGCCAGCAGCTTAGATTTTAGTAGCAATCAGCCCCAGCATTTT
CDR3 protein: CASSLDFSSNQPQHF

D gene: NA
CDR3 length: 14
clone size: NA
V gene: TRBV7-9
J gene: TRBJ2-2
CDR3 DNA: TGTGCCAGCAGCTTAGTGGGGGTCGGCGGGGAGCTGTTTTTT
CDR3 protein: CASSLVGVGGELFF

D gene: NA
CDR3 length: 17
clone size: NA
V gene: TRBV21-1
J gene: TRBJ2-3
CDR3 DNA: TGTGCCAGCAGCAAGGATGGGACTAGCGGGGGGGCCTATACGCAGTATTTT
CDR3 protein: CASSKDGTSGGAYTQYF

D gene: TRBD2
CDR3 length: 14
clone size: few
V gene: TRBV20-1
J gene: TRBJ2-7
CDR3 DNA: TGCAGTGCTAGCCACCCGACTAGCGAGGACGAGCAGTACTTC
CDR3 protein: CSASHPTSEDEQYF

D gene: NA
CDR3 length: 16
clone size: few
V gene: TRBV7-2
J gene: TRBJ2-1
CDR3 DNA: TGTGCCAGCAGCTTAGCCTCCGTGGGGTCCTACAATGAGCAGTTCTTC
CDR3 protein: CASSLASVGSYNEQFF

D gene: NA
CDR3 length: 12
clone size: NA
V gene: TRBV6-1
J gene: TRBJ2-7
CDR3 DNA: TGTGCCACTGAGGACTGGCCCTACGAGCAGTACTTC
CDR3 protein: CATEDWPYEQYF

D gene: TRBD1
CDR3 length: 14
clone size: few
V gene: TRBV2
J gene: TRBJ1-6
CDR3 DNA: TGTGCCAGCAGTCCCGGGACAGGGGTTTCACCCCTCCACTTT
CDR3 protein: CASSPGTGVSPLHF

D gene: NA
CDR3 length: 16
clone size: NA
V gene: TRBV6-2/TRBV6-3
J gene: TRBJ2-6
CDR3 DNA: TGTGCCAGCAGTATTCCAAGGCAGGCTGGGGCCAACGTCCTGACTTTC
CDR3 protein: CASSIPRQAGANVLTF

D gene: TRBD2
CDR3 length: 15
clone size: many
V gene: TRBV6-2/TRBV6-3
J gene: TRBJ2-1
CDR3 DNA: TGTGCCAGCAGTTGGGGACTAGCGGGATTAAGGGAGCAGTTCTTC
CDR3 protein: CASSWGLAGLREQFF

D gene: NA
CDR3 length: 14
clone size: few
V gene: TRBV20-1
J gene: TRBJ1-1
CDR3 DNA: TGCAGTGCTGTTCGAGGGGGGTGGAACACTGAAGCTTTCTTT
CDR3 protein: CSAVRGGWNTEAFF

D gene: NA
CDR3 length: 12
clone size: many
V gene: TRBV12-3/TRBV12-4
J gene: TRBJ1-6
CDR3 DNA: TGTGCCAGCAGCAGACAGGTCCCACCCCTCCACTTT
CDR3 protein: CASSRQVPPLHF

D gene: NA
CDR3 length: 12
clone size: many
V gene: TRBV24-1
J gene: TRBJ2-1
CDR3 DNA: TGTGCCACCAGTTCCAGTGCAAATGAGCAGTTCTTC
CDR3 protein: CATSSSANEQFF

D gene: NA
CDR3 length: 15
clone size: many
V gene: TRBV20-1
J gene: TRBJ2-7
CDR3 DNA: TGCAGTGCCGAAAGGAGGTCCCAAGTCTCCTACGAGCAGTACTTC
CDR3 protein: CSAERRSQVSYEQYF

D gene: NA
CDR3 length: 16
clone size: few
V gene: TRBV5-1
J gene: TRBJ2-7
CDR3 DNA: TGCGCCAGCACCCCTTCGCGGGCTTCAGGGGGGTACGAGCAGTACTTC
CDR3 protein: CASTPSRASGGYEQYF

D gene: TRBD1
CDR3 length: 15
clone size: few
V gene: TRBV12-3/TRBV12-4
J gene: TRBJ1-1
CDR3 DNA: TGTGCCAGCAGTTGGGGGACAGGGCCTGGGACTGAAGCTTTCTTT
CDR3 protein: CASSWGTGPGTEAFF

D gene: NA
CDR3 length: 18
clone size: NA
V gene: TRBV12-3/TRBV12-4
J gene: TRBJ1-2
CDR3 DNA: TGTGCCAGCAGTCCCGTATTTATGGGACACCCAGCTAACTATGGCTACACCTTC
CDR3 protein: CASSPVFMGHPANYGYTF

D gene: NA
CDR3 length: 13
clone size: NA
V gene: TRBV7-2
J gene: TRBJ2-2
CDR3 DNA: TGTGCCAGCAGCCGGACGACCGGTTGGGAGCTGTTTTTT
CDR3 protein: CASSRTTGWELFF

D gene: NA
CDR3 length: 13
clone size: NA
V gene: TRBV6-5
J gene: TRBJ2-2
CDR3 DNA: TGTGCCAGCAGTTACTCGTCGAAGGGGGAGCTGTTTTTT
CDR3 protein: CASSYSSKGELFF

D gene: NA
CDR3 length: 17
clone size: few
V gene: TRBV15
J gene: TRBJ1-6
CDR3 DNA: TGTGCCACCAGCAGAGAGTTACAGGTCGGGAGGGATTCACCCCTCCACTTT
CDR3 protein: CATSRELQVGRDSPLHF

D gene: NA
CDR3 length: 12
clone size: NA
V gene: TRBV29-1
J gene: TRBJ2-7
CDR3 DNA: TGCAGCGTCGAGGGCCCCACCTACGAGCAGTACTTC
CDR3 protein: CSVEGPTYEQYF

D gene: NA
CDR3 length: 15
clone size: few
V gene: TRBV5-1
J gene: TRBJ2-3
CDR3 DNA: TGCGCCAGCAGCTCCAATATTAGAGGCACAGATACGCAGTATTTT
CDR3 protein: CASSSNIRGTDTQYF

D gene: NA
CDR3 length: 14
clone size: NA
V gene: TRBV20-1
J gene: TRBJ2-1
CDR3 DNA: TGCAGTGCTCCCGGACAGTCAATCCCTAATGAGCAGTTCTTC
CDR3 protein: CSAPGQSIPNEQFF

D gene: TRBD1
CDR3 length: 17
clone size: few
V gene: TRBV29-1
J gene: TRBJ2-2
CDR3 DNA: TGCAGCGCTGGGTTCCACGGGACAGGGAAGAACACCGGGGAGCTGTTTTTT
CDR3 protein: CSAGFHGTGKNTGELFF

D gene: NA
CDR3 length: 18
clone size: few
V gene: TRBV6-5
J gene: TRBJ2-2
CDR3 DNA: TGTGCCAGCAGTCAACTCGTGGGGGGAGTGGTAGGCACCGGGGAGCTGTTTTTT
CDR3 protein: CASSQLVGGVVGTGELFF

D gene: TRBD2
CDR3 length: 16
clone size: NA
V gene: TRBV6-5
J gene: TRBJ2-3
CDR3 DNA: TGTGCCAGCAGTTACACTAGCGGGGGGATGATAGGGACGCAGTATTTT
CDR3 protein: CASSYTSGGMIGTQYF

D gene: TRBD2
CDR3 length: 15
clone size: NA
V gene: TRBV7-3
J gene: TRBJ2-1
CDR3 DNA: TGTGCCAGCAGCTTAATAGCGGGGGGCTACAATGAGCAGTTCTTC
CDR3 protein: CASSLIAGGYNEQFF

D gene: TRBD1
CDR3 length: 13
clone size: NA
V gene: TRBV2
J gene: TRBJ2-1
CDR3 DNA: TGTGCCACCTTTAGGGACAGGGGAAATGAGCAGTTCTTC
CDR3 protein: CATFRDRGNEQFF

D gene: TRBD1
CDR3 length: 12
clone size: NA
V gene: TRBV7-9
J gene: TRBJ2-3
CDR3 DNA: TGTGCCAGCAGCCAGGGGGAGGATACGCAGTATTTT
CDR3 protein: CASSQGEDTQYF

D gene: NA
CDR3 length: 12
clone size: many
V gene: TRBV6-5
J gene: TRBJ2-7
CDR3 DNA: TGTGCCAGCAGTCGGGGCACCTACGAGCAGTACTTC
CDR3 protein: CASSRGTYEQYF

D gene: NA
CDR3 length: 15
clone size: NA
V gene: TRBV4-3
J gene: TRBJ2-7
CDR3 DNA: TGCGCCAGCAGCCAAGTCCTAAGCCAGCGCTACGAGCAGTACTTC
CDR3 protein: CASSQVLSQRYEQYF

D gene: NA
CDR3 length: 14
clone size: few
V gene: TRBV7-2
J gene: TRBJ2-7
CDR3 DNA: TGTGCCAGCAGCTTAGTCTGGCAGGGCAACGAGCAGTACTTC
CDR3 protein: CASSLVWQGNEQYF

D gene: NA
CDR3 length: 14
clone size: few
V gene: TRBV6-1
J gene: TRBJ2-4
CDR3 DNA: TGTGCCAGCAGCACAGGGCCCATTACGGACATTCAGTACTTC
CDR3 protein: CASSTGPITDIQYF

D gene: NA
CDR3 length: 17
clone size: NA
V gene: TRBV3-1
J gene: TRBJ2-7
CDR3 DNA: TGTGCCACCTGCCAGGAGCTCCGGGATGTGGGTGTGGCCGAGCAGTACTTC
CDR3 protein: CATCQELRDVGVAEQYF

D gene: NA
CDR3 length: 15
clone size: few
V gene: TRBV5-1
J gene: TRBJ1-4
CDR3 DNA: TGCGCCAGCAGCTTGGGTGGGCAGGTCGGCGAAAAACTGTTTTTT
CDR3 protein: CASSLGGQVGEKLFF

D gene: NA
CDR3 length: 14
clone size: NA
V gene: TRBV5-1
J gene: TRBJ2-2
CDR3 DNA: TGCGCCAGCGGGGCGGCCCCGAACACCGGGGAGCTGTTTTTT
CDR3 protein: CASGAAPNTGELFF

D gene: TRBD2
CDR3 length: 18
clone size: NA
V gene: TRBV12-3/TRBV12-4
J gene: TRBJ2-5
CDR3 DNA: TGTGCCACCACATTCTCGGCGGGGGGGCTCCCATCGTTGGAGACCCAGTACTTC
CDR3 protein: CATTFSAGGLPSLETQYF

D gene: NA
CDR3 length: 12
clone size: NA
V gene: TRBV29-1
J gene: TRBJ2-3
CDR3 DNA: TGCAGCGTAAACCGGGACACAGATACGCAGTATTTT
CDR3 protein: CSVNRDTDTQYF

D gene: NA
CDR3 length: 15
clone size: few
V gene: TRBV7-9
J gene: TRBJ2-2
CDR3 DNA: TGTGCCAGCAGCTTAGGATGGACGAACACCGGGGAGCTGTTTTTT
CDR3 protein: CASSLGWTNTGELFF

D gene: NA
CDR3 length: 15
clone size: few
V gene: TRBV20-1
J gene: TRBJ2-1
CDR3 DNA: TGCAGTGCTAGACGCGGCAGGTCGTCCTACAATGAGCAGTTCTTC
CDR3 protein: CSARRGRSSYNEQFF

D gene: TRBD2
CDR3 length: 16
clone size: few
V gene: TRBV4-3
J gene: TRBJ2-1
CDR3 DNA: TGCGCCAGCAGCCAAGCTTCGGGACTAGCGGGCAATGAGCAGTTCTTC
CDR3 protein: CASSQASGLAGNEQFF

D gene: NA
CDR3 length: 15
clone size: NA
V gene: TRBV25-1
J gene: TRBJ2-3
CDR3 DNA: TGTGCCAGGCCAGCCCCCTTGCGGCACACAGATACGCAGTATTTT
CDR3 protein: CARPAPLRHTDTQYF

D gene: TRBD1
CDR3 length: 14
clone size: NA
V gene: TRBV20-1
J gene: TRBJ1-1
CDR3 DNA: TGCAGTGCTTCCGTCGGGCAGGGGGCGTCCGAAGCTTTCTTT
CDR3 protein: CSASVGQGASEAFF

D gene: NA
CDR3 length: 15
clone size: few
V gene: TRBV5-1
J gene: TRBJ2-3
CDR3 DNA: TGCGCCAGCTGGGAAAAGGGGATGGGGACAGATACGCAGTATTTT
CDR3 protein: CASWEKGMGTDTQYF

D gene: NA
CDR3 length: 12
clone size: many
V gene: TRBV29-1
J gene: TRBJ2-7
CDR3 DNA: TGCAGCGTGGGCTCGGCTGGCTACGAGCAGTACTTC
CDR3 protein: CSVGSAGYEQYF

D gene: TRBD2
CDR3 length: 17
clone size: NA
V gene: TRBV4-3
J gene: TRBJ2-2
CDR3 DNA: TGCGCCAGCAGCCAGTTCGCGCGTAGCGGGAGTGACGGGGAGCTGTTTTTT
CDR3 protein: CASSQFARSGSDGELFF

D gene: TRBD1
CDR3 length: 13
clone size: NA
V gene: TRBV6-1
J gene: TRBJ2-7
CDR3 DNA: TGTGCCAGCAGCACAGGGGGCCCCTACGAGCAGTACTTC
CDR3 protein: CASSTGGPYEQYF

D gene: TRBD1
CDR3 length: 13
clone size: NA
V gene: TRBV29-1
J gene: TRBJ1-2
CDR3 DNA: TGCAGCGTTGAATATTGGGACAGGATCGGCTACACCTTC
CDR3 protein: CSVEYWDRIGYTF

D gene: NA
CDR3 length: 13
clone size: many
V gene: TRBV29-1
J gene: TRBJ2-7
CDR3 DNA: TGCAGCGTCCGGCGGGGTATGACGGACGAGCAGTACTTC
CDR3 protein: CSVRRGMTDEQYF

D gene: TRBD2
CDR3 length: 15
clone size: NA
V gene: TRBV7-2
J gene: TRBJ2-2
CDR3 DNA: TGTGCCAGCAGCCGGGGACTAGCGACCCACGGGGAGCTGTTTTTT
CDR3 protein: CASSRGLATHGELFF

D gene: NA
CDR3 length: 12
clone size: NA
V gene: TRBV20-1
J gene: TRBJ2-3
CDR3 DNA: TGCAGTGCTAGAGGAGGGGGGGACAAGCAGTATTTT
CDR3 protein: CSARGGGDKQYF

D gene: NA
CDR3 length: 15
clone size: many
V gene: TRBV24-1
J gene: TRBJ2-3
CDR3 DNA: TGTGCCACCAGTGATTCAGCGGGCTACACAGATACGCAGTATTTT
CDR3 protein: CATSDSAGYTDTQYF

D gene: NA
CDR3 length: 13
clone size: few
V gene: TRBV20-1
J gene: TRBJ2-7
CDR3 DNA: TGCAGTGCTATCGGTCCGGCTCACCGGGAGCAGTACTTC
CDR3 protein: CSAIGPAHREQYF

D gene: TRBD2
CDR3 length: 15
clone size: NA
V gene: TRBV20-1
J gene: TRBJ2-5
CDR3 DNA: TGCAGTGCTAGAGAGACTAGCGGGGGCGGAGAGACCCAGTACTTC
CDR3 protein: CSARETSGGGETQYF

D gene: TRBD2
CDR3 length: 17
clone size: few
V gene: TRBV12-3/TRBV12-4
J gene: TRBJ2-3
CDR3 DNA: TGTGCCAGCAGCCGAGGGTCTTCGGGGGGGGGCCCAGATACGCAGTATTTT
CDR3 protein: CASSRGSSGGGPDTQYF

D gene: TRBD2
CDR3 length: 12
clone size: NA
V gene: TRBV6-1
J gene: TRBJ2-3
CDR3 DNA: TGTGCCGGCGGGGGGCGAAAAGATACGCAGTATTTT
CDR3 protein: CAGGGRKDTQYF

D gene: TRBD2
CDR3 length: 13
clone size: many
V gene: TRBV20-1
J gene: TRBJ2-1
CDR3 DNA: TGCAGTGCTCTTAGCGGGGGGGCCAATGAGCAGTTCTTC
CDR3 protein: CSALSGGANEQFF